The 13 T cell receptor beta chains listed next were all sequenced from one sample in a study of cytomegalovirus exposure and HLA in healthy donors. PCR employed 60 Vbeta and 13 Jbeta primers. Repertoires were generated with immunoSEQ multiplex PCR, while TCRdb's copy carries only in-frame clones and drops some. The sample shows fewer than 120,000 clones, roughly four fifths of them seen only once. Sequenced input: PBMCs. The receptors come from a woman in her twenties or thirties in good health and CMV-seronegative.

V usage is TRBV18 and J usage is TRBJ1-2; 8 nucleotides line up with TRBD1. There are 15 residues in the CDR3. Trimming took 3 bases from V and 2 from J; bases not matched to a gene: 5. Per the germline V gene, CDR1 is KGHSH and CDR2 is LQKENI. CDR3 sequence: CASSPRAGGNYGYTF. CDR3 in DNA: TGTGCCAGCTCACCCCGAGCAGGGGGCAACTATGGCTACACCTTC.

The gene calls are TRBV9 and TRBJ2-1; perhaps TRBD1 as D (6 bases). V shed 2 bases and J shed 8 bases, with 17 bases lying between them. This CDR3 comprises 15 residues. Germline loops: CDR1 SGDLS, CDR2 YYNGEE. The CDR3 DNA sequence: TGTGCCAGCAGCGTCCTGAACAGGGAGCTCGATGAGCAGTTCTTC. As protein: CASSVLNRELDEQFF.

The chain recombines TRBV12-5 with TRBJ2-2, with D maybe TRBD1 (6 bases). CDR3 length equals 15 residues. Germline assignment: CDR1 LGHNT and CDR2 FRNRAP. Trimming took 5 bases from V and 0 from J, leaving 10 bases between them. CDR3 amino acids: CASGPQGANTGELFF. The CDR3 region has the DNA TGTGCTAGTGGTCCACAGGGCGCGAACACCGGGGAGCTGTTTTTT.

The rearrangement joins TRBV6-1 to TRBJ1-1; weak D call: TRBD1 (5 bases). Germline CDR1 and CDR2: MNHNS and SASEGT. Trimming removed 6 bases at V and 0 bases at J, with 14 bases between. The CDR3 totals 15 residues. Here the CDR3 reads CASSETAGVNTEAFF. The DNA for the CDR3 is TGTGCCAGCAGCGAGACAGCCGGAGTGAACACTGAAGCTTTCTTT.

This clone was observed once. V and J are TRBV27 and TRBJ1-2; 7 bases map to TRBD1. CDR1 MNHEY and CDR2 SMNVEV come from the germline V gene (reference sequence). The CDR3 sequence is 13 residues long. The V gene end was trimmed by 6 bases and the J gene end by 4 bases; junction bases not matched to a gene: 5. The CDR3 spells CASSGGQSYGYTF. CDR3 DNA: TGTGCCAGCAGCGGGGGACAGAGCTATGGCTACACCTTC.

The chain has TRBV11-2 and TRBJ1-6, with D uncertain. This CDR3 spans 12 amino acids. Germline V CDR1 and CDR2: SGHAT, FQNNGV. V lost 1 base to trimming and J lost 10 bases, with 5 bases between them. The CDR3 loop reads CASSLGLSPLHF. As DNA, the CDR3 is TGTGCCAGCAGCTTAGGACTGTCACCCCTCCACTTT. The variable domain in full, completed from reference TRBV11-2 and TRBJ1-6, reads EAGVAQSPRYKIIEKRQSVAFWCNPISGHATLYWYQQILGQGPKLLIQFQNNGVVDDSQLPKDRFSAERLKGVDSTLKIQPAKLEDSAVYLCASSLGLSPLHFGNGTRLTVT.

This rearrangement joins TRBV6-1 to TRBJ1-5; no reliable D call. Germline-derived CDR1 and CDR2 are MNHNS and SASEGT. V lost 0 bases, J lost 3 bases, and 9 bases lay in between. The length of the CDR3 is 15 residues. The CDR3 DNA reads TGTGCCAGCAGTGAAGCGCGCGGTTACAATCAGCCCCAGCATTTT. This encodes CASSEARGYNQPQHF.

The genes are TRBV30 and TRBJ2-7; D may be TRBD2 (7 bases). Trimming shortened V by 8 bases and J by 7 bases, and 18 bases separated the two germline ends. CDR3 length equals 12 residues. Germline V CDR1 and CDR2: GTSNPN, SVGIG (reference sequence). CDR3 residues: CAGGRGASEQYF. As DNA, the CDR3 is TGTGCCGGGGGCCGGGGGGCAAGTGAGCAGTACTTC.

CDR3: CASGGQGVATGELFF. For the CDR3, the DNA is TGCGCCAGCGGTGGACAGGGGGTGGCCACCGGGGAGCTGTTTTTT. The chain joins TRBV5-1 to TRBJ2-2, with 10 bases lining up with TRBD1. J was trimmed by 4 bases and V by 7 bases; bases with no gene match: 7. There are 15 residues in the CDR3. The germline V gene has CDR1 SGHRS and CDR2 YFSETQ. The whole variable domain, filled in from reference TRBV5-1 and TRBJ2-2, reads KAGVTQTPRYLIKTRGQQVTLSCSPISGHRSVSWYQQTPGQGLQFLFEYFSETQRNKGNFPGRFSGRQFSNSRSEMNVSTLELGDSALYLCASGGQGVATGELFFGEGSRLTVL.

The chain combines TRBV5-8 with TRBJ2-1; 7 nucleotides align to TRBD1. Germline CDR1 SGHTS, CDR2 YDEGEE. The CDR3 is 17 residues long. The junction had 15 bases not matched to a gene; V was cut back by 3 bases and J by 6 bases. CDR3 DNA: TGTGCCAGCAGCTCGGGACAGCCGGTGGGATCTCGCAATGAGCAGTTCTTC. This sequence encodes CASSSGQPVGSRNEQFF.

This clone was detected once. This chain links TRBV28 with TRBJ2-7; 10 bases are shared with TRBD2. The V segment lost 4 bases and the J segment 5 bases; nucleotides outside the gene matches: 11. CDR3 length: 16 amino acids. CDR1 is MDHEN, CDR2 SYDVKM, per germline. The CDR3 region has the DNA TGTGCCAGCAGTTACTTAGGACTAGCGGTACTGAACGAGCAGTACTTC. This sequence encodes CASSYLGLAVLNEQYF.

This clone came up once. The chain combines TRBV6-5 with TRBJ1-1; 8 nucleotides agree with TRBD1. The junction had 12 bases not matched to a gene; V was cut back by 2 bases and J by 7 bases. Per germline, CDR1 MNHEY and CDR2 SVGAGI. The CDR3 totals 16 residues. The CDR3 coding sequence is TGTGCCAGCAGTTACAGCGAACGGACAGGGAGCTTTGAAGCTTTCTTT. Amino acid sequence: CASSYSERTGSFEAFF.

The chain joins TRBV6-1 to TRBJ1-6; D may be TRBD1 (5 bases). The CDR3 runs 16 residues. Looked up from germline, CDR1 is MNHNS and CDR2 is SASEGT. Deletions cut 4 bases from V and 5 bases from J, with 15 bases between. The chain's CDR3 is CASSASTVANNSPLHF. CDR3 in DNA: TGTGCCAGCAGTGCATCGACAGTAGCTAATAATTCACCCCTCCACTTT.